This TCR beta chain was profiled in a study of cytomegalovirus exposure and HLA in healthy donors. The study ran its PCR with 60 Vbeta and 13 Jbeta primers. The table came from immunoSEQ multiplex PCR; TCRdb's copy has only in-frame clones and leaves some out. The sample contains roughly 71,000 clones, 62% of which appear only once. The CDR3 sequence is 15 residues long. The V and J ends lost 0 bases and 8 bases, in that order; junction bases with no gene match: 7. Per the germline V gene, CDR1 is SGHNT and CDR2 is YYREEE (reference sequence). The sample taken for sequencing was PBMCs. This sequence joins TRBV5-4 and TRBJ2-1; 8 positions agree with TRBD2. This TCR was sampled from a man aged 25-45 years in good health and CMV-seronegative. The CDR3 nucleotides read TGTGCCAGCAGCTTGGAAGGGACTAGAGGACATGAGCAGTTCTTC. Amino acids: CASSLEGTRGHEQFF. The whole variable domain, filled in from reference TRBV5-4 and TRBJ2-1, reads ETGVTQSPTHLIKTRGQQVTLRCSSQSGHNTVSWYQQALGQGPQFIFQYYREEENGRGNFPPRFSGLQFPNYSSELNVNALELDDSALYLCASSLEGTRGHEQFFGPGTRLTVL.